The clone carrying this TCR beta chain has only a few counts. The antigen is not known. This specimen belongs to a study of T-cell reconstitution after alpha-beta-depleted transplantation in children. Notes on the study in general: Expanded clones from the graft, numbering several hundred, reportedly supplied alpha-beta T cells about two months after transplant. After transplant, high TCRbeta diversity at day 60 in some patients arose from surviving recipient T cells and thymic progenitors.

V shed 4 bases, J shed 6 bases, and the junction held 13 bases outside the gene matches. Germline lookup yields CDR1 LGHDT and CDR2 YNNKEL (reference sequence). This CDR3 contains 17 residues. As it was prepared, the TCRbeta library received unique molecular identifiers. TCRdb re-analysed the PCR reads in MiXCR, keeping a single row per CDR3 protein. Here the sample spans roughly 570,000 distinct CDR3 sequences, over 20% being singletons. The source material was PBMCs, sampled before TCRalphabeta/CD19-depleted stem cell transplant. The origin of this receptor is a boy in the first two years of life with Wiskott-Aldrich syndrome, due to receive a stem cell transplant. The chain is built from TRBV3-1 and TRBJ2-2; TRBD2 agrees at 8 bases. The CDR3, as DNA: TGTGCCAGCAGCCCCACTAGGTGGGCGGGAGGTTCCGGGGAGCTGTTTTTT. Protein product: CASSPTRWAGGSGELFF.